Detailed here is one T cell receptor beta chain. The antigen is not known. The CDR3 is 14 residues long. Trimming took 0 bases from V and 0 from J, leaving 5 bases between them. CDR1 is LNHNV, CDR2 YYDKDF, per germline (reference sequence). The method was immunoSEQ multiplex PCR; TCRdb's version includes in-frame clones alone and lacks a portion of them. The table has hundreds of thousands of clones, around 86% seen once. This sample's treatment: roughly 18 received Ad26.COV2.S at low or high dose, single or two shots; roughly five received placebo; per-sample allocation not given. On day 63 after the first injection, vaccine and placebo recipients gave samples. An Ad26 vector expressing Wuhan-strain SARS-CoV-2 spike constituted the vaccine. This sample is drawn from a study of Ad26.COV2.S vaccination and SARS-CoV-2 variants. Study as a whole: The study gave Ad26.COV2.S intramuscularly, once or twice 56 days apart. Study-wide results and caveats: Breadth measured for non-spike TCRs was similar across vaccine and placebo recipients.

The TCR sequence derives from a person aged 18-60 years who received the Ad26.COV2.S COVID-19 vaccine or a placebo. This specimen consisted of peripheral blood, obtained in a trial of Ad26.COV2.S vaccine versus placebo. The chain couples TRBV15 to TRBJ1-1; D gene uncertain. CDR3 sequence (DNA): TGTGCCACCAGCAGAGATTTTATGAACACTGAAGCTTTCTTT. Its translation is CATSRDFMNTEAFF. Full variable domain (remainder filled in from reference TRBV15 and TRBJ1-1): DAMVIQNPRYQVTQFGKPVTLSCSQTLNHNVMYWYQQKSSQAPKLLFHYYDKDFNNEADTPDNFQSRRPNTSFCFLDIRSPGLGDTAMYLCATSRDFMNTEAFFGQGTRLTVV.